One TCR beta chain is described in this entry. Its antigen is as yet unknown. Deletions cut 2 bases from V and 2 bases from J, with 12 bases between. The CDR3 runs 16 residues. Germline CDR1 is LNHNV and CDR2 is YYDKDF (reference sequence). The source of the sample is a study of shared clonotypes between healthy human individuals. Study-level findings and limits: Investigators collected only blood, and repertoires in tissues likely differ.

Clones were read by immunoSEQ multiplex PCR, and TCRdb kept only the in-frame ones, dropping some. In the table there are roughly 2,500,000 clones, approximately 93% of which are singletons. Sequenced material: naive CD4+ T cells from PBMCs. Noted subset: CD45RA+ positively selected. The source is a young man in good health. Some clones in this sample may be carry-over from other donors' samples. This chain links TRBV15 with TRBJ2-2; tentative D call: TRBD1 (6 bases). The CDR3 DNA follows: TGTGCCACCAGCAGATCCGGGACAAATAACACCGGGGAGCTGTTTTTT. This translates into CATSRSGTNNTGELFF.